The clone carrying this T cell receptor (beta chain) showed up just a few times. This sample is part of a study of T cell repertoires in cytomegalovirus infection. MiXCR, run by TCRdb on the reads, gives a single entry per CDR3 protein. The sample consists of 200,000 to 300,000 distinct CDR3 sequences, over 8% of them appearing once. The trim removed 3 bases at V and 0 bases at J, leaving 7 bases unmatched. The CDR3 is 18 residues long. Germline V gene data show CDR1 as DFQATT and CDR2 as SNEGSKA (reference sequence). Sequencing was performed on PBMCs. This receptor was obtained from a human donor in good health (CMV status not recorded). Some clones in this sample may be carry-over from other donors' samples. This chain uses TRBV20-1 with TRBJ2-1, with 14 bases fitting TRBD2. The CDR3 coding sequence is TGCAGTGCTAGTTTGACTAGCGGGAGGGACTACTCCTACAATGAGCAGTTCTTC. Its translation: CSASLTSGRDYSYNEQFF.